This TCR beta chain is from a study of blood T cell repertoires in COVID-19. As for the study in general: Acute-phase and convalescent COVID-19 samples originated in the United States, Italy and Spain. PBMCs, B-cell-depleted T cells, or T cells provided the cDNA or gDNA that made up the material.

Per the authors' pipeline: For nucleated cells, counts were estimated from reference gene primer amplification. Only in-frame clones appear in the TCRdb table, and some are missing; sequencing was by immunoSEQ multiplex PCR. The V and J calls and clone size come from that table; D and trimming were worked out from the DNA. The table lists about 45,000 clones, around 90% of them singletons. Germline V gene lookup returns CDR1 MNHNY and CDR2 SVGAGI (reference sequence). Trimming cost V 7 bases and J 0 bases, with 12 bases left between them. The CDR3 spans 14 residues. This clone came up once. The chain couples TRBV6-6 to TRBJ1-1, with a possible D match to TRBD1 (6 bases). Sequenced input: peripheral blood. The clonotype was recovered from a human donor in a cohort sampled during active COVID-19. CDR3 in amino acids: CASNWDIVNTEAFF. DNA of the CDR3: TGTGCCAGCAACTGGGACATTGTGAACACTGAAGCTTTCTTT.